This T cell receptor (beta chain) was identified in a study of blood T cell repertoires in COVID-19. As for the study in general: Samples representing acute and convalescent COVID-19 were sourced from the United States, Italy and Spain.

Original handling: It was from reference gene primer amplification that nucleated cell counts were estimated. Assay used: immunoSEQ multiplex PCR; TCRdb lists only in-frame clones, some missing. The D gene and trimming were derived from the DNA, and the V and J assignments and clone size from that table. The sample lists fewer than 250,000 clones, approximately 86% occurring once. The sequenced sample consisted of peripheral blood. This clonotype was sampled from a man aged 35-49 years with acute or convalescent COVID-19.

The CDR3 nucleotides read TGTGCCAGCAGCTTAGTGGTAGCAACTAATGAAAAACTGTTTTTT. Protein product: CASSLVVATNEKLFF. V usage is TRBV11-2 and J usage is TRBJ1-4; D is ambiguous. The germline V gene encodes CDR1 SGHAT and CDR2 FQNNGV. V lost 1 base, J lost 0 bases, and 6 bases lay in between. The CDR3 is 15 residues long.